This TCR beta chain was sequenced for a study of blood T cell repertoires in COVID-19. Germline loops: CDR1 ENHRY, CDR2 SYGVKD. The V and J ends lost 3 bases and 11 bases respectively, with 8 bases between them. The CDR3 sequence is 11 residues long. Profiling relied on immunoSEQ multiplex PCR, and the TCRdb table lists in-frame clones only, not all of them. There are under 200,000 clones in the sample; over 80% occur only once, and roughly 2.9% lies in the top ten. The rearrangement uses TRBV10-3 and TRBJ1-5; D may be TRBD1 (5 bases). The sample taken for sequencing was peripheral blood. This clonotype was sampled from an older woman with acute or convalescent COVID-19. CDR3 nucleotides: TGTGCCATCAGTGATGGGGCAGCCCAGCATTTT. Translated, it gives CAISDGAAQHF.